The next 9 T cell receptor beta chains were all read from a single sample in a study of cytomegalovirus exposure and HLA in healthy donors. PCR was performed using 60 Vbeta and 13 Jbeta primers. The data were produced by immunoSEQ multiplex PCR, yet TCRdb's version contains in-frame clones alone and is incomplete. The data show fewer than 200,000 clones, 75% to 90% seen once. The sequenced material came from PBMCs. Source of these receptors: a woman aged 18 to 35 in good health and CMV-seronegative.

This sequence joins TRBV10-1 and TRBJ2-7; 12 bases agree with TRBD1. V was clipped by 0 bases and J by 2 bases; unmatched bases: 2. Germline CDR1 WNHNN, CDR2 SYGVQD (reference sequence). The CDR3 is 16 residues long. CDR3 nucleotide sequence: TGCGCCAGCAGTGAGTCGGGACAGGGGGCCCCCTACGAGCAGTACTTC. It is translated as CASSESGQGAPYEQYF.

The gene calls are TRBV5-1 and TRBJ2-7, with TRBD2 matching 7 bases. The CDR3 spans 13 residues. The ends lost 4 bases at V and 6 bases at J; junction bases unmatched: 7. CDR1 and CDR2 (germline): SGHRS, YFSETQ. CDR3 region: CASSASIAGEQYF. The CDR3 DNA follows: TGCGCCAGCAGCGCATCTATAGCGGGCGAGCAGTACTTC.

The V gene is TRBV6-5, the J gene TRBJ2-3; 8 positions match TRBD2. CDR1 MNHEY and CDR2 SVGAGI come from the germline V gene. The CDR3 sequence is 15 residues long. Trimming cost V 7 bases and J 10 bases; bases outside gene matches: 16. The CDR3, as DNA: TGTGCCAGCAAAGAAGGGGCTAGCGGGCGGGATGCGCAGTATTTT. It is translated as CASKEGASGRDAQYF.

The chain joins TRBV13 to TRBJ2-2; perhaps TRBD1 as D (5 bases). The CDR3 length is 16 residues. Germline V gene sequence: CDR1 PRHDT, CDR2 FYEKMQ (reference sequence). V gave up 0 bases and J gave up 2 bases, with 10 bases separating them. This CDR3 is CASSLGIQVNTGELFF. Here the CDR3 DNA reads TGTGCCAGCAGCTTAGGGATACAGGTTAACACCGGGGAGCTGTTTTTT.

V usage is TRBV19 and J usage is TRBJ2-3; 11 nucleotides align to TRBD2. Germline CDR1 reads LNHDA; CDR2 reads SQIVND (reference sequence). V shed 4 bases, J shed 0 bases, and the junction held 3 bases outside the gene matches. CDR3 size: 16 residues. CDR3 DNA sequence: TGTGCCAGTAGTACCACTAGCGGGGGTAGCACAGATACGCAGTATTTT. Translation gives CASSTTSGGSTDTQYF. The whole variable domain, remainder taken from reference TRBV19 and TRBJ2-3, is DGGITQSPKYLFRKEGQNVTLSCEQNLNHDAMYWYRQDPGQGLRLIYYSQIVNDFQKGDIAEGYSVSREKKESFPLTVTSAQKNPTAFYLCASSTTSGGSTDTQYFGPGTRLTVL.

The chain joins TRBV5-1 to TRBJ2-7; TRBD2 matches 10 bases. Germline V gives CDR1 SGHRS, CDR2 YFSETQ. The CDR3 is 14 residues long. Trimming at V came to 4 bases and at J to 4 bases, leaving 5 bases not matched to a gene. The CDR3 here is CASSPAGGPYEQYF. In DNA form, the CDR3 reads TGCGCCAGCAGCCCAGCGGGAGGGCCTTACGAGCAGTACTTC.

This chain links TRBV9 with TRBJ2-2, with TRBD2 matching 13 bases. J was trimmed by 5 bases and V by 4 bases; bases with no gene match: 5. Germline assignment: CDR1 SGDLS and CDR2 YYNGEE. CDR3 length: 16 residues. The CDR3 DNA follows: TGTGCCAGCAGCTTGGAGGGACTAGCGGGGACCGGGGAGCTGTTTTTT. Translated: CASSLEGLAGTGELFF.

The J gene is TRBJ2-7, the V gene TRBV5-4; no firm D call. V lost 4 bases, J lost 6 bases, and 20 bases lay in between. CDR1 SGHNT and CDR2 YYREEE come from the germline V gene (reference sequence). This CDR3 has 15 amino acids. The CDR3 loop reads CASSQTGSLPSEQYF. The CDR3 DNA sequence: TGTGCCAGCAGCCAGACGGGTTCGCTGCCGTCCGAGCAGTACTTC.

This clone was seen only a few times. This sequence joins TRBV10-2 and TRBJ2-4; 8 bases align to TRBD1. V lost 4 bases to trimming and J lost 0 bases; unmatched junction nucleotides: 8. The CDR3 is 17 residues long. Germline CDR1 WSHSY, CDR2 SAAADI. CDR3: CASSGGTGQIAKNIQYF. The CDR3 DNA sequence: TGCGCCAGCAGTGGAGGGACAGGTCAAATAGCCAAAAACATTCAGTACTTC.